The entry below describes one T cell receptor (beta chain). The sample belongs to a study of blood T cell repertoires in COVID-19. V was trimmed by 4 bases and J by 0 bases, leaving 7 bases between them. The CDR3 runs to 13 residues. The germline V gene has CDR1 SGHTA and CDR2 FQGTGA. Profiling relied on immunoSEQ multiplex PCR, and the TCRdb table lists in-frame clones only, not all of them. The table lists about 140,000 clones, around 73% of them singletons. Material for sequencing was peripheral blood. The TCR comes from a woman between 50 and 59 years old with active or convalescent COVID-19. The rearrangement joins TRBV7-3 to TRBJ2-7, with a weak D call TRBD1 (6 bases). CDR3 nucleotides: TGTGCCAGCAGCTCAGGGGACTCCTACGAGCAGTACTTC. Protein: CASSSGDSYEQYF.